These 27 T cell receptor beta chains share one sample of origin, sequenced in a study of T cell repertoires in cytomegalovirus infection. A single record per CDR3 protein comes from TCRdb applying MiXCR to the reads. Among tens of thousands of distinct CDR3 sequences, roughly 20% were seen once, and the ten largest hold about a quarter. The antigens of these receptors remain unknown. The sample consisted of CD8+ T cells from cultured PBMCs, taken from culture after CMV antigen stimulation. The receptors come from a human donor in good health (CMV status not recorded). Some clones in this sample may be carry-over from other donors' samples.

The chain is built from TRBV7-2 and TRBJ2-2, with no clear D. Per the germline V gene, CDR1 is SGHTA and CDR2 is FQGNSA. The CDR3 sequence is 19 residues long. The ends were cut back, 6 bases at V and 3 bases at J, with 26 bases in the middle. CDR3 loop: CASSLRIFRQESDTGELFF. In DNA, the CDR3 is TGTGCCAGCAGTCTTCGCATATTCAGGCAGGAGTCGGACACCGGGGAGCTGTTTTTT. Using reference TRBV7-2 and TRBJ2-2 for the parts outside the CDR3, the full variable domain is GAGVSQSPSNKVTEKGKDVELRCDPISGHTALYWYRQSLGQGLEFLIYFQGNSAPDKSGLPSDRFSAERTGGSVSTLTIQRTQQEDSAVYLCASSLRIFRQESDTGELFFGEGSRLTVL.

A note on this clonotype: The junction does not match germline at one end; this may be a read error. The chain recombines TRBV7-8 with TRBJ2-1, with D perhaps TRBD1 (6 bases). The CDR3 covers 15 residues. The germline CDR1 and CDR2 sequences are SGHVS and FQNEAQ. This CDR3 is CASSLRTEPYNVQFF. DNA of the CDR3: TGTGCCAGCAGCTTACGGACAGAGCCTTACAATGTGCAGTTCTTC. Looking up the rest from reference TRBV7-8 and TRBJ2-1 gives the full variable domain: GAGVSQSPRYKVAKRGQDVALRCDPISGHVSLFWYQQALGQGPEFLTYFQNEAQLDKSGLPSDRFFAERPEGSVSTLKIQRTQQEDSAVYLCASSLRTEPYNVQFFGPGTRLTVL.

This clonotype was counted a few times. The genes are TRBV7-6 and TRBJ2-3; no reliable D call. The CDR3 runs to 13 residues. Trimming shortened V by 0 bases and J by 3 bases, and 4 bases separated the two germline ends. Germline assignment: CDR1 SGHVS and CDR2 FNYEAQ. In DNA form, the CDR3 reads TGTGCCAGCAGCTTAGCGGTTACAGATACGCAGTATTTT. Translating it yields CASSLAVTDTQYF.

The CDR3 sequence: CASSPGGGSEAFF. DNA for the CDR3: TGTGCCAGCAGCCCCGGGGGGGGGTCTGAAGCTTTCTTT. The chain has TRBV12-3 or TRBV12-4 and TRBJ1-1; D might be TRBD1 (5 bases). The ends were cut back, 6 bases at V and 6 bases at J, with 14 bases in the middle. The CDR3 loop spans 13 amino acids.

The rearrangement uses TRBV7-2 and TRBJ2-3; a weak D match, TRBD2 (5 bases). Germline V gene lookup returns CDR1 SGHTA and CDR2 FQGNSA. The CDR3 is made up of 15 amino acids. V was shortened by 1 base and J by 4 bases, with 12 bases between the two germline ends. The CDR3 DNA reads as TGTGCCAGCAGCTTAGAGCGGAGCATACCAGATACGCAGTATTTT. The encoded protein is CASSLERSIPDTQYF.

This clonotype was counted only a few times. This sequence joins TRBV12-3 or TRBV12-4 and TRBJ2-3, with a weak D call TRBD2 (6 bases). This CDR3 contains 16 residues. The V end lost 7 bases, the J end lost 0 bases, and 17 bases lay between the germline ends. The CDR3 here is CASTWGTSQSTDTQYF. The DNA for the CDR3 is TGTGCCAGCACCTGGGGAACTAGCCAAAGCACAGATACGCAGTATTTT.

This clonotype was counted only a few times. V usage is TRBV4-1 and J usage is TRBJ1-2; 7 nucleotides agree with TRBD1. Germline assignment: CDR1 MGHRA and CDR2 YSYEKL. The J segment lost 8 bases and the V segment lost 3 bases, leaving 6 bases of the junction unmatched. The CDR3 sequence is 13 residues long. The CDR3 nucleotides read TGCGCCAGCAGCCACGGACAGGTCGGGGGCTACACCTTC. It translates to CASSHGQVGGYTF.

A few counts support this clonotype. The chain employs TRBV6-1 and TRBJ2-3; no clear D. Germline V gene data show CDR1 as MNHNS and CDR2 as SASEGT. Trimming removed 6 bases from V and 8 bases from J, with 12 bases in between. The CDR3 contains 12 residues. CDR3 in DNA: TGTGCCAGCAGCCAACTGCTTGGTACGCAGTATTTT. It codes for CASSQLLGTQYF.

A few counts support this clonotype. The chain uses TRBV7-3 and TRBJ2-7; D gene unclear. The CDR3 totals 14 residues. Deletions cut 5 bases from V and 6 bases from J, with 17 bases between. Germline-derived CDR1 and CDR2 are SGHTA and FQGTGA. CDR3 protein: CASSKGRSSPEQYF. In DNA, the CDR3 is TGTGCCAGCAGCAAGGGTCGTTCGAGCCCCGAGCAGTACTTC.

This clonotype was seen at least ten times. DNA for the CDR3: TGTGCCAGCAGCGTAGTTCCTGCGGAGAGCTCTGGAAACACCATATATTTT. This translates into CASSVVPAESSGNTIYF. This chain joins TRBV9 and TRBJ1-3, with D uncertain. Trimming pared 0 bases from V and 0 bases from J, leaving 13 bases between. The CDR3 contains 17 residues. Germline lookup yields CDR1 SGDLS and CDR2 YYNGEE.

The table lists this clonotype with many counts. J is TRBJ2-5 and V is TRBV28; TRBD2 might be the D (6 bases). The CDR3 covers 15 residues. V dropped 6 bases and J dropped 5 bases, with 19 bases sitting between them. CDR1 and CDR2 (germline): MDHEN, SYDVKM. The CDR3 sequence is CASRSFSGSWETQYF. The DNA for the CDR3 is TGTGCCAGCAGGTCGTTTAGCGGCAGTTGGGAGACCCAGTACTTC.

This clonotype has at least ten counts. J is TRBJ1-1 and V is TRBV5-8, with a possible D match to TRBD1 (5 bases). The germline V gene encodes CDR1 SGHTS and CDR2 YDEGEE. This CDR3 has 17 amino acids. Trimming removed 4 bases from V and 2 bases from J, with 21 bases in between. The CDR3 spells CASSPRVYNSENTEAFF. CDR3 coding DNA: TGTGCCAGCAGCCCCAGGGTTTACAACTCGGAAAACACTGAAGCTTTCTTT.

This chain links TRBV12-3 or TRBV12-4 with TRBJ1-1; D is possibly TRBD1 (6 bases). The length of the CDR3 is 16 residues. Trimming took off 1 base at V and 5 bases at J, with 17 bases between the two ends. The CDR3 bases are TGTGCCAGCAGTTTAGTGCCCCCACAGGGAAGGACTGAAGCTTTCTTT. Protein product: CASSLVPPQGRTEAFF.

This clonotype turned up a few times. V usage is TRBV27 and J usage is TRBJ2-7; 14 bases match TRBD2. V shed 5 bases and J 7 bases; nucleotides not matched to a gene: 7. CDR1 and CDR2 from the germline V gene are MNHEY and SMNVEV (reference sequence). This CDR3 region has 15 residues. The CDR3 reads CASSGGLAGVREQYF. The CDR3 nucleotides read TGTGCCAGCAGTGGGGGACTAGCGGGAGTTCGTGAGCAGTACTTC.

This clonotype was detected ten times or more. The V and J genes are TRBV5-1 and TRBJ2-1, with TRBD2 identical over 11 bases. J gave up 7 bases and V 3 bases, and 3 bases lay outside the gene matches. Germline CDR1 SGHRS, CDR2 YFSETQ. This CDR3 region has 14 residues. The chain's CDR3 is CASSWRTSGNEQFF. DNA for the CDR3: TGCGCCAGCAGCTGGCGGACTAGCGGGAATGAGCAGTTCTTC.

This sequence joins TRBV7-6 and TRBJ2-7; possible D gene TRBD2, 7 bases. Germline V lookup: CDR1 SGHVS, CDR2 FNYEAQ. Trimming cost V 5 bases and J 2 bases, with 16 bases left between them. This CDR3 spans 15 amino acids. CDR3 DNA: TGTGCCAGCAGCCCTAGGGGGGGGCCGCCCTACGAGCAGTACTTC. Translation: CASSPRGGPPYEQYF.

This clonotype appeared a few times. The rearrangement joins TRBV7-8 to TRBJ2-5, with D unresolved. CDR1 and CDR2 (germline): SGHVS, FQNEAQ. The CDR3 covers 13 residues. Trimming removed 1 base at V and 7 bases at J, with 10 bases between. The CDR3 bases are TGTGCCAGCAGCTTAGAATACAGTTCGACCCAGTACTTC. The encoded protein is CASSLEYSSTQYF.

This chain connects TRBV12-3 or TRBV12-4 to TRBJ2-1; D ambiguous. V dropped 4 bases and J dropped 3 bases, with 10 bases sitting between them. This CDR3 has 14 residues. The CDR3 region is CASSSPTDYNEQFF. The CDR3 nucleotides are TGTGCCAGCAGTTCGCCGACTGACTACAATGAGCAGTTCTTC.

The chain links TRBV7-2 to TRBJ2-3; 12 nucleotides match TRBD2. V was clipped by 2 bases and J by 3 bases; unmatched bases: 9. The CDR3 runs to 18 residues. Germline assignment: CDR1 SGHTA and CDR2 FQGNSA. CDR3 in amino acids: CASSLPLASGRATDTQYF. CDR3 nucleotide sequence: TGTGCCAGCAGCTTACCCCTGGCTAGCGGGAGGGCTACAGATACGCAGTATTTT.

In its sample, this clonotype was seen a few times. This sequence joins TRBV27 and TRBJ1-2, with D possibly being TRBD1 (5 bases). This CDR3 spans 16 amino acids. Germline V CDR1 and CDR2: MNHEY, SMNVEV (reference sequence). With 3 bases removed from V and 0 bases from J, the gap between germline ends came to 14 bases. CDR3 loop: CASSFATDLTNYGYTF. DNA for the CDR3: TGTGCCAGCAGTTTTGCGACAGATCTTACTAACTATGGCTACACCTTC.

This clonotype was seen more than once but under ten times. The V gene is TRBV6-1, the J gene TRBJ2-7, with D unresolved. Germline CDR1 MNHNS, CDR2 SASEGT. The CDR3 totals 11 residues. V shed 4 bases and J shed 9 bases, with 10 bases lying between them. CDR3 DNA: TGTGCCAGCAGTGTCCGGCTCTGGCAGTACTTC. As protein: CASSVRLWQYF.

There are a few counts of this clonotype. The V call is TRBV7-2, the J call TRBJ2-5; 11 positions agree with TRBD1. The CDR3 spans 15 residues. Trimming at V came to 5 bases and at J to 4 bases, leaving 6 bases not matched to a gene. Germline V gene data show CDR1 as SGHTA and CDR2 as FQGNSA. The CDR3 DNA follows: TGTGCCAGCAGCCTCCTCGGGACAGGGGGAGAGACCCAGTACTTC. Protein: CASSLLGTGGETQYF.

The CDR3 region is CASSVEVGRAEQYF. As DNA, the CDR3 is TGTGCCAGCAGCGTAGAGGTCGGGAGAGCCGAGCAGTACTTC. This chain links TRBV9 with TRBJ2-7; TRBD2 might be the D (6 bases). Germline CDR1 SGDLS, CDR2 YYNGEE. The CDR3 sequence is 14 residues long. V was pared by 0 bases and J by 6 bases, with 13 bases between.

This clonotype was observed a handful of times. The V gene is TRBV7-2, the J gene TRBJ2-1, with a tentative D call TRBD2 (6 bases). This CDR3 contains 16 residues. Germline V gives CDR1 SGHTA, CDR2 FQGNSA. Trimming took 5 bases from V and 1 from J, leaving 15 bases between them. CDR3 loop: CASSVRLGGSYNEQFF. In DNA, the CDR3 is TGTGCCAGCAGCGTCCGACTAGGTGGATCCTACAATGAGCAGTTCTTC. Based on the CDR3 plus reference TRBV7-2 and TRBJ2-1, the full variable domain is GAGVSQSPSNKVTEKGKDVELRCDPISGHTALYWYRQSLGQGLEFLIYFQGNSAPDKSGLPSDRFSAERTGGSVSTLTIQRTQQEDSAVYLCASSVRLGGSYNEQFFGPGTRLTVL.

V is TRBV9 and J is TRBJ1-2; D possibly corresponds to TRBD1 (5 bases). The germline V gene encodes CDR1 SGDLS and CDR2 YYNGEE. The CDR3 spans 14 residues. The V gene lost 0 bases and the J gene lost 6 bases, with 12 bases spanning the gap. The DNA for the CDR3 is TGTGCCAGCAGCGTAGCAGCAGGGCTCGATGGCTACACCTTC. It yields the protein CASSVAAGLDGYTF.

There are many counts of this clonotype. The gene calls are TRBV3-1 and TRBJ2-3; 9 bases agree with TRBD2. Germline CDR1 LGHDT, CDR2 YNNKEL (reference sequence). The CDR3 runs to 17 residues. Unmatched junction bases numbered 10, after V lost 2 bases and J lost 4 bases. The CDR3 here is CASSQRYGTSGPDTQYF. CDR3 bases: TGTGCCAGCAGCCAAAGGTATGGAACTAGCGGGCCAGATACGCAGTATTTT.

This chain uses TRBV7-6 with TRBJ2-7; TRBD1 might be the D (6 bases). Germline V gene sequence: CDR1 SGHVS, CDR2 FNYEAQ. V was shortened by 8 bases and J by 0 bases, with 11 bases between the two germline ends. This CDR3 is built from 13 residues. The CDR3 reads CASSGVSSYEQYF. For the CDR3, the DNA is TGTGCCAGCTCAGGGGTCTCCTCCTACGAGCAGTACTTC.